This T cell receptor beta chain was identified during a study of tumor-infiltrating lymphocytes in localized non-small cell lung cancer (dated by TCRdb to 2020 to 2022). About the investigation overall: The cohort included patients whose samples were collected after neoadjuvant chemotherapy, as well as both smokers and never-smokers and several histologies. The overall ICON cohort comprised 150 or so surgical patients with localized non-small cell lung cancer whose tumors were resected. A total of fewer than 65 patients were included in the paired tumor versus uninvolved lung comparison of immunoSEQ T-cell fraction. Each patient provided resected tumor tissue plus uninvolved lung tissue from the same patient, with the uninvolved lung tissue described as non-adjacent to the tumor. TCR sequencing was one of several integrated assays, alongside flow cytometry, multiplex immunofluorescence, RNA-seq, exome sequencing and proteomics, applied to the same patients.

Enrollment in ICON was initiated in 2016, and the last patient was enrolled in 2018. From a subcohort of some 76 patients, fresh tumor and matched uninvolved tissue were collected for in-depth immune analyses, including TCR sequencing. DNA for TCR sequencing was isolated from bulk tissue, and no cell sorting was done. Overall study outcomes, separate from this receptor: No difference in TCR-derived T-cell fraction was observed between the flow cytometry-defined immunotypes IM1 (good prognosis) and IM2 (poor prognosis). No association of tumor T-cell fraction from TCR sequencing with recurrence-free survival was found (p = 0.61). Since assay coverage differed from patient to patient depending on how much tissue was available, TCR sequencing was done for only a subset of the cohort. Because different pieces of the same tissue were used for different assays, technical variation could not be separated from intratumor heterogeneity. Higher T cell infiltration in tumors than in uninvolved lung tissue was supported by TCRbeta sequencing, consistent with immunofluorescence CD3 counts.

CDR1 and CDR2 were assigned from the germline V gene as SGHTA and FQGTGA. Spanning cysteine to phenylalanine, the CDR3 consists of 13 amino acids. Only the CDR3 part of the read is kept: 39 bases, read in frame from the first base. Trimming at the junction amounts to 2 bases on V and 2 bases on J, and the germline ends lie 5 bases apart. A remark on this clone: This clone's antigen is unknown. Per-base qualities were not stored, and no clone one base away is much larger.

The T-cell fraction in tumor and uninvolved lung tissue was provided by TCR sequencing with the immunoSEQ assay. In the paper's pipeline: To analyze survival, patients were divided into a high T-cell fraction group (upper tertile) and a low T-cell fraction group (lower two tertiles), and the two groups were compared using a log-rank test. Paired tumor versus uninvolved lung differences in T-cell fraction were tested with a signed-rank test. In its TCRdb copy, this immuneACCESS table keeps in-frame sequences only and misses some clones. Where compared with another copy, unresolved V genes explain less than half of these, and the others have no known cause. The V and J calls and clone size come from that table; D and trimming were worked out from the DNA. This sample holds about 16,000 clones; approximately 70% were observed only once. Around a tenth of the sample is taken by the ten largest.

The V and J genes are TRBV7-3 and TRBJ2-3, with the D gene uncertain. The sequenced sample was lung tumor tissue. The clonotype originates from a human donor with non-small cell lung cancer. The CDR3 reads as follows: CASSLVPTDTQYF. The bases read TGTGCCAGCAGCTTAGTCCCCACAGATACGCAGTATTTT.